This T cell receptor beta chain was captured by sequencing in a study of identical twins. Study-wide findings and caveats: Twin pairs' shared out-of-frame alpha sequences were enriched in low generation probability.

The CDR3 consists of 17 residues. V shed 2 bases, J shed 0 bases, and the junction held 10 bases outside the gene matches. Germline assignment: CDR1 DFQATT and CDR2 SNEGSKA (reference sequence). Each CDR3 protein gets one entry after TCRdb re-called the 5' RACE reads with MiXCR. The sample lists about 570,000 distinct CDR3 sequences, more than 9% occurring once. In regard to this clonotype: What it recognizes is unknown.

Separately, the same data were catalogued under a study of yellow fever vaccine responses in identical twins.

The chain couples TRBV20-1 to TRBJ2-7; TRBD2 aligns across 10 bases. The sample consisted of PBMCs. This clonotype originated in a young woman in good health. The CDR3: CSARRLAGEIGSYEQYF. CDR3 coding DNA: TGCAGTGCTAGAAGGCTAGCGGGGGAGATAGGCTCCTACGAGCAGTACTTC.